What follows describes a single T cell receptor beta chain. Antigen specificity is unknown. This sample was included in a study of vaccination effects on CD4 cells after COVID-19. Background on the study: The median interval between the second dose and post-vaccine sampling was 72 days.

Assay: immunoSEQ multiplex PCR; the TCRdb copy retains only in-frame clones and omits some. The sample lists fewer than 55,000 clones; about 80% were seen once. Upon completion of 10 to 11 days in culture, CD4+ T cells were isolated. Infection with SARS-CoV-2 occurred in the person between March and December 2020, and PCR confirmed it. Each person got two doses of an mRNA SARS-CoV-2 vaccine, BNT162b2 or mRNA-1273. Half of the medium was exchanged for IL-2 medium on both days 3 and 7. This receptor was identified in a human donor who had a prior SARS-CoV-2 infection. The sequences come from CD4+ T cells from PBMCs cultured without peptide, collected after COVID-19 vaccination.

CDR3 sequence reads: CASRLSGANVLTF. CDR3 bases: TGTGCCAGCAGACTCTCTGGGGCCAACGTCCTGACTTTC. The V and J genes are TRBV7-3 and TRBJ2-6; D not resolved. Per germline, CDR1 SGHTA and CDR2 FQGTGA. V gave up 6 bases and J gave up 0 bases, with 3 bases separating them. This CDR3 region has 13 residues.